This T cell receptor (beta chain) derives from a study of T cells in Graves' hyperthyroidism and ophthalmopathy. Study-level findings and limits: Ophthalmopathy got predicted by the model a median roughly 6.4 months before its onset. In blood, most of the thyroid clonotypes expanded above 0.001 were also present.

This clonotype has a count of ten or more. The antigen remains unidentified. Amplified TCR beta CDR3 regions derived from RNA transcripts. In the first-round RT-PCR of the TCR CDR3, the HTBI primer set was used. Via MiXCR, TCRdb re-called the multiplex PCR reads, giving one row per CDR3 protein. Of around 350,000 distinct CDR3 sequences detected, over 15% appear once; the ten largest clones hold around 4%. The germline CDR1 and CDR2 sequences are MNHEY and SVGEGT. The V segment lost 7 bases and the J segment 3 bases; nucleotides outside the gene matches: 8. This CDR3 has 16 residues. Hyperthyroidism of Graves' type that showed no ophthalmopathy progression within 18 months was stable.

This sequence joins TRBV6-2 or TRBV6-3 and TRBJ2-3, with 12 bases that match TRBD2. This TCR derives from a woman aged 18-30 years with Graves' hyperthyroidism. The sequenced sample consisted of blood. CDR3: CASIWSGTSGTDTQYF. The DNA of the CDR3 is TGTGCCAGCATTTGGTCGGGGACTAGCGGGACAGATACGCAGTATTTT.